The rows below give T cell receptor beta chains drawn from one sample of a study of blood T cell repertoires in COVID-19. Libraries were prepared by immunoSEQ multiplex PCR; TCRdb keeps only in-frame clonotypes and omits some of them. In the table there are about 320,000 clones, 85% of which are singletons. Material for sequencing was peripheral blood. The receptors were sampled from a human donor in a cohort sampled during active COVID-19. CDR3s include the opening cysteine and the closing phenylalanine or tryptophan. A D gene is named only where the DNA matches it firmly. Size is omitted from some rows. Given values are once, few, many or a class for expanded clones.

V	size	D	J	DNA	CDR3
TRBV3-1/TRBV3-2	-	-	TRBJ1-5	TGTGCCAGCAGCCAAGATTCAGGGAACAATCAGCCCCAGCATTTT	CASSQDSGNNQPQHF
TRBV5-6	-	TRBD2	TRBJ2-7	TGTGCCAGCAGCTTGTCGGGGGGATACGAGCAGTACTTC	CASSLSGGYEQYF
TRBV5-6	-	-	TRBJ1-2	TGTGCCAGCAGCTTGGAGGCGGGGACGGCTGGCTACACCTTC	CASSLEAGTAGYTF
TRBV6-5	-	TRBD2	TRBJ2-4	TGTGCCAGCAGTTACAAGCCAGCGGGGATAAACATTCAGTACTTC	CASSYKPAGINIQYF
TRBV11-1	-	-	TRBJ2-7	TGTGCCAGCAGCTTAGAAGCTGGTCGCGAGCAGTACTTC	CASSLEAGREQYF
TRBV5-4	-	-	TRBJ1-1	TGTGCCAGCAGCAAACCGGACGGGATGAACACTGAAGCTTTCTTT	CASSKPDGMNTEAFF
TRBV6-5	-	TRBD1	TRBJ2-7	TGTGCCAGCAGTTACTGGCAGGGGGCAGGCGAGCAGTACTTC	CASSYWQGAGEQYF
TRBV7-2	-	-	TRBJ2-7	TGTGCCAGCAGCTTACAGGGGACGGCCGAGCAGTACTTC	CASSLQGTAEQYF
TRBV27	-	TRBD2	TRBJ2-1	TGTGCCAGCAGTTTCGGCGGGGGGGCCTACAATGAGCAGTTCTTC	CASSFGGGAYNEQFF
TRBV5-1	-	-	TRBJ2-1	TGCGCCAGCACCCGGAGGTTGGGTCTGAGCTCCTACAATGAGCAGTTCTTC	CASTRRLGLSSYNEQFF
TRBV5-5	-	-	TRBJ2-1	TGTGCCAGCAGCTTGGTAGTGGTCAATGAGCAGTTCTTC	CASSLVVVNEQFF
TRBV6-5	-	-	TRBJ1-3	TGTGCCAGCAGCCCATCCCATTCTGGAAACACCATATATTTT	CASSPSHSGNTIYF
TRBV24-1	-	-	TRBJ1-5	TGTGCCACCAGTGATTTCTCGGGGGGCCAGCCCCAGCATTTT	CATSDFSGGQPQHF
TRBV12-5	-	-	TRBJ1-1	TGTGCTAGTGGTTTGGATGACAGTGAAGCTTTCTTT	CASGLDDSEAFF
TRBV25-1	-	-	TRBJ2-2	TGTGCCAGCAGTGGAGACAGGCGAAACACCGGGGAGCTGTTTTTT	CASSGDRRNTGELFF
TRBV7-8	-	-	TRBJ1-2	TGTGCCAGCAGCCGGACACAACAAATAAACTATGGCTACACCTTC	CASSRTQQINYGYTF
TRBV6-2/TRBV6-3	-	TRBD2	TRBJ2-7	TGTGCCAGCAGTCAAGCGGGGGCCTCCTACGAGCAGTACTTC	CASSQAGASYEQYF
TRBV2	-	TRBD2	TRBJ2-5	TGTGCCAGCAGTGAAACTAGCGGGGGAAAAGAGACCCAGTACTTC	CASSETSGGKETQYF
TRBV9	-	TRBD1	TRBJ1-5	TGTGCCAGCAGTGGGACAGGAAATCAGCCCCAGCATTTT	CASSGTGNQPQHF
TRBV27	few	TRBD2	TRBJ2-7	TGTGCCAGCAGTTTAACTAGCGGGCCCTACGAGCAGTACTTC	CASSLTSGPYEQYF
TRBV5-1	-	TRBD1	TRBJ1-1	TGCGCCAGCAGCTTGAGACAGGGACCCACTGAAGCTTTCTTT	CASSLRQGPTEAFF
TRBV5-1	-	TRBD1	TRBJ1-1	TGCGCCAGCAGCTTACCAAGACAGGGTCTTACTTTCTTT	CASSLPRQGLTFF
TRBV5-8	-	TRBD1	TRBJ1-6	TGTGCCAGCAGCCAGGACAGGGAGGGAATCGCCTATAATTCACCCCTCCACTTT	CASSQDREGIAYNSPLHF
TRBV29-1	few	TRBD2	TRBJ2-2	TGCAGCGTTGAACCCCAGGGAGGGGCCCCCGGGGAGCTGTTTTTT	CSVEPQGGAPGELFF
TRBV19	-	TRBD1	TRBJ2-1	TGTGCCAGTAAACAGGGGGTAATTATAGACAATGAGCAGTTCTTC	CASKQGVIIDNEQFF
TRBV10-3	-	TRBD2	TRBJ2-3	TGTGCCACCCTAGCGGGGGGGCAAGGGGATACGCAGTATTTT	CATLAGGQGDTQYF
TRBV29-1	-	TRBD1	TRBJ2-3	TGCAGCGTGCAATCAGGGGGCCGGACAGATACGCAGTATTTT	CSVQSGGRTDTQYF
TRBV5-1	-	-	TRBJ2-7	TGCGCCAGCAGCTTGGTCTACGGGGAAGCCTATTCCGAGCAGTACTTC	CASSLVYGEAYSEQYF
TRBV9	-	-	TRBJ2-7	TGTGCCAGCAGCGTCGGGTCGACGATGGACTACGAGCAGTACTTC	CASSVGSTMDYEQYF
TRBV7-3	once	-	TRBJ1-1	TGTGCCAGCAGCCTGAGCGCGAACACTGAAGCTTTCTTT	CASSLSANTEAFF
TRBV9	-	-	TRBJ2-7	TGTGCCAGCAGCGTAGGTGGGCCCTACGAGCAGTACTTC	CASSVGGPYEQYF
TRBV7-8	once	TRBD1	TRBJ1-2	TGTGCCAGCAGCTTAGGATTTCAGACAGGGTACAATGGCTACACCTTC	CASSLGFQTGYNGYTF
TRBV27	-	-	TRBJ1-1	TGTGCCAGCCGCCAACAGGTATCGAACACTGAAGCTTTCTTT	CASRQQVSNTEAFF
TRBV27	-	-	TRBJ1-5	TGTGCCAGCCAACGCCCCGGTAGCAATCAGCCCCAGCATTTT	CASQRPGSNQPQHF
TRBV12-3/TRBV12-4	-	TRBD1	TRBJ2-1	TGTGCCAGCAGCAACAGGGGATACAATGAGCAGTTCTTC	CASSNRGYNEQFF
TRBV24-1	-	TRBD1	TRBJ2-1	TGTGCCACCAGTGAGGGACAGGGGGCTAACGATGAGCAGTTCTTC	CATSEGQGANDEQFF
TRBV6-5	-	TRBD1	TRBJ2-2	TGTGCCAGCAGCTCCCCAGGGGGACGAGAGCTGTTTTTT	CASSSPGGRELFF
TRBV9	-	-	TRBJ2-1	TGTGCCAGCAGTTACGACGGGGTTGACTACAATGAGCAGTTCTTC	CASSYDGVDYNEQFF
TRBV5-6	-	-	TRBJ1-5	TGTGCCAGCAGCTTGCGGGGGATCAGCAATCAGCCCCAGCATTTT	CASSLRGISNQPQHF
TRBV5-1	-	TRBD1	TRBJ1-1	TGCGCCAGCAGCCAACAGGGGGTTAGTGAAGCTTTCTTT	CASSQQGVSEAFF